Sequencing of this TCR beta chain was carried out in a study of PD-1 blockade in classical Hodgkin lymphoma. Study-level findings and limits: The origin of the repertoire differences remains undefined, with disease activity or prior therapy as possible causes. Researchers reported that CD4+ TCR diversity, though not CD8+, rose significantly by C4D1.

Time point described: cycle 4 day 1 (C4D1), after about 6 weeks of nivolumab. Patients all relapsed after autologous stem cell transplantation, and there was variation in brentuximab vedotin exposure. From germline, CDR1 is ENHRY and CDR2 SYGVKD. J was trimmed by 5 bases and V by 7 bases; bases with no gene match: 14. CDR3 length equals 16 residues. Worth noting for this clone: Its antigen is undetermined.

Generated by immunoSEQ multiplex PCR, the TCRdb table keeps only in-frame clones and is missing some. The top ten clones hold approximately 18% of a sample with tens of thousands of clones, over 75% of them seen once. The rearrangement joins TRBV10-3 to TRBJ2-3; 8 bases match TRBD2. The sequence was obtained from a human donor with classical Hodgkin lymphoma. Source: peripheral blood mononuclear cells (PBMCs), taken before the fourth cycle of nivolumab. Here the CDR3 DNA reads TGTGCCATCACCGGAACAGCGGGGGTACTCCGAGATACGCAGTATTTT. Translation: CAITGTAGVLRDTQYF.